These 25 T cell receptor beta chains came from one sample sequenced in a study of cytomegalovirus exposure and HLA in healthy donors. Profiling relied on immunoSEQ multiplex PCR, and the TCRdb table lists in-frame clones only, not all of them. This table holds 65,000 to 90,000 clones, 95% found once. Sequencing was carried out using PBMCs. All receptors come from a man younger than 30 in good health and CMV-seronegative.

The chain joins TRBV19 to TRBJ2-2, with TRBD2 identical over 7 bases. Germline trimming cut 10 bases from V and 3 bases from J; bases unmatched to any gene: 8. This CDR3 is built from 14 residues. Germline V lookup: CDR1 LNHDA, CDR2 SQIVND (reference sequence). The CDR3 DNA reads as TGTGCCACCAAGGCGGGGGAGGACACCGGGGAGCTGTTTTTT. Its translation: CATKAGEDTGELFF.

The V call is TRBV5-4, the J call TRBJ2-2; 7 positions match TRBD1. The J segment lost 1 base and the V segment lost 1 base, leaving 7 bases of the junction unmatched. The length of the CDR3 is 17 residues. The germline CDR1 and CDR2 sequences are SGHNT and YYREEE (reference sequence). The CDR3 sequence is CASSLSPGQLNTGELFF. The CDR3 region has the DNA TGTGCCAGCAGCTTGTCTCCGGGACAGCTGAACACCGGGGAGCTGTTTTTT.

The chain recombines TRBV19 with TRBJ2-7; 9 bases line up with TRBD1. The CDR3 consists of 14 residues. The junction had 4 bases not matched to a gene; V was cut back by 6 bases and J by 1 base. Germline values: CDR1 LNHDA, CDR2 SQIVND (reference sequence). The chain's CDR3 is CASRDRGSSYEQYF. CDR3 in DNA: TGTGCCAGTAGGGACAGGGGATCTTCCTACGAGCAGTACTTC.

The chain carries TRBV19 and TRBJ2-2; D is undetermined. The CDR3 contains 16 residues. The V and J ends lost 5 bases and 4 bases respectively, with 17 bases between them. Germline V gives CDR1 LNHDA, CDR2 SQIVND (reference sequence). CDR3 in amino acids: CASSDLAGTLTGELFF. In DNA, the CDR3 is TGTGCCAGTAGTGATCTGGCAGGTACGCTCACCGGGGAGCTGTTTTTT.

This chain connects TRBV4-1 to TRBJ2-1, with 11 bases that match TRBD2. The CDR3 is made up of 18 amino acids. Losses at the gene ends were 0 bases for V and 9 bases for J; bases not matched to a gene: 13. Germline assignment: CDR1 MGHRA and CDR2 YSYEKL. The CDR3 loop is CASSQEELAGDFFSEQFF. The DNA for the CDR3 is TGCGCCAGCAGCCAAGAAGAACTAGCGGGGGACTTCTTTTCTGAGCAGTTCTTC.

The CDR3 here is CASSPGTSGGELFF. The CDR3 DNA sequence: TGTGCCAGCAGCCCCGGGACTAGCGGCGGGGAGCTGTTTTTT. V is TRBV6-5 and J is TRBJ2-2; TRBD2 agrees at 11 bases. CDR1 and CDR2 from the germline V gene are MNHEY and SVGAGI. V gave up 6 bases and J gave up 7 bases; unmatched junction bases: 4. CDR3 length: 14 residues.

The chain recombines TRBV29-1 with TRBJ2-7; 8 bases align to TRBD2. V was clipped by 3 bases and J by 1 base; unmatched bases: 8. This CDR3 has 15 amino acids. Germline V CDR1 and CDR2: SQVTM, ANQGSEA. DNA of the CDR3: TGCAGCGTTGAGGGCATTAGCGGGGAGTCCTACGAGCAGTACTTC. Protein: CSVEGISGESYEQYF.

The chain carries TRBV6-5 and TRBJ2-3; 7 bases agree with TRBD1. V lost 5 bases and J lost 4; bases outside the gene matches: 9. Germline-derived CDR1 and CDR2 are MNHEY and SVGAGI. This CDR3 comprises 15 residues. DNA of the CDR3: TGTGCCAGCAGTCCAGGGGGAATGGGTGCAGATACGCAGTATTTT. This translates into CASSPGGMGADTQYF.

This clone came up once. CDR3 sequence: CASSYFITGRNTEAFF. The CDR3 bases are TGTGCCAGCAGTTACTTTATAACAGGCCGGAACACTGAAGCTTTCTTT. V gene TRBV6-5 combines with J gene TRBJ1-1; weak D call: TRBD1 (5 bases). CDR1 is MNHEY and CDR2 is SVGAGI in the germline V gene. The CDR3 sequence is 16 residues long. Trimming took 1 base from V and 1 from J, leaving 13 bases between them.

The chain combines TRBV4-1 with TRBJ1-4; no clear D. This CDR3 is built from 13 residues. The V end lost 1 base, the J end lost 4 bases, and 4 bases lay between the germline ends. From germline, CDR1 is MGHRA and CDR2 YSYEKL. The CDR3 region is CASSQALNEKLFF. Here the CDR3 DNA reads TGCGCCAGCAGCCAAGCCCTTAATGAAAAACTGTTTTTT.

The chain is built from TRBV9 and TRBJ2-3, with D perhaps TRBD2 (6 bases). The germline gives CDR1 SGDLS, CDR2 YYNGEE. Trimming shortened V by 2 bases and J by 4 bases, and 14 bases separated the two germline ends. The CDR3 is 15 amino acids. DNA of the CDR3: TGTGCCAGCAGCGTGACCCCAGCGGGCGCAGATACGCAGTATTTT. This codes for CASSVTPAGADTQYF.

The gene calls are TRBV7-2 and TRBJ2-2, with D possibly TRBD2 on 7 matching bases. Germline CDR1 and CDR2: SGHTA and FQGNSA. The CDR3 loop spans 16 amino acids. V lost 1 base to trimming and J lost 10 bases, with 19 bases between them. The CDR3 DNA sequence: TGTGCCAGCAGCTTAGTCGGGGGGCCGCTTTTTGCGGAGCTGTTTTTT. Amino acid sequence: CASSLVGGPLFAELFF.

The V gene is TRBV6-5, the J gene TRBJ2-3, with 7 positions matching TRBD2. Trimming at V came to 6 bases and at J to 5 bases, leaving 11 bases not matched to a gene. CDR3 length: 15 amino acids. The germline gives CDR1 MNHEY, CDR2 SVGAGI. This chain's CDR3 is CASSPGGVQGDTQYF. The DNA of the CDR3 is TGTGCCAGCAGCCCTGGGGGGGTTCAGGGAGATACGCAGTATTTT.

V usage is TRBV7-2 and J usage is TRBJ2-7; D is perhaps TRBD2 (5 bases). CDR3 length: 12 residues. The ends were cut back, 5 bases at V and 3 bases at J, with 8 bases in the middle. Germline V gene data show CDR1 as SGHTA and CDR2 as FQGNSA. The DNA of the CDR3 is TGTGCCAGCAGCCTGGACTTCTACGAGCAGTACTTC. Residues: CASSLDFYEQYF.

CDR3 sequence reads: CASSKQLPGNTEAFF. CDR3 bases: TGTGCCAGCAGTAAACAGCTCCCTGGAAACACTGAAGCTTTCTTT. This sequence joins TRBV27 and TRBJ1-1; no reliable D call. V lost 5 bases to trimming and J lost 2 bases, with 15 bases between them. Germline V gene lookup returns CDR1 MNHEY and CDR2 SMNVEV (reference sequence). The CDR3 contains 15 residues.

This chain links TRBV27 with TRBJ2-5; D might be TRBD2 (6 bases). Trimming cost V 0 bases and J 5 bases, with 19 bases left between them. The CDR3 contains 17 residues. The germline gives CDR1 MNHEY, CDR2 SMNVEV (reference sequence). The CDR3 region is CASSLSGGWLASETQYF. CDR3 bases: TGTGCCAGCAGTTTATCGGGGGGTTGGCTAGCCTCGGAGACCCAGTACTTC.

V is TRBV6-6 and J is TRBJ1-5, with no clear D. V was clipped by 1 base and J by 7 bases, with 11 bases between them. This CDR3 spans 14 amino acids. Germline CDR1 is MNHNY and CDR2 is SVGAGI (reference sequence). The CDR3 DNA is TGTGCCAGCAGTTACTTCCCCCAACTCCAGCCCCAGCATTTT. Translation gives CASSYFPQLQPQHF.

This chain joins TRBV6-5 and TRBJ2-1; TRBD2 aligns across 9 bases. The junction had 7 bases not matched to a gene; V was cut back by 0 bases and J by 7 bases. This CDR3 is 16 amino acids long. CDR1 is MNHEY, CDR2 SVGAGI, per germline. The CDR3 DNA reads TGTGCCAGCAGTTACTCGAGGGGCGGGGGGGAGAATGAGCAGTTCTTC. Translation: CASSYSRGGGENEQFF.

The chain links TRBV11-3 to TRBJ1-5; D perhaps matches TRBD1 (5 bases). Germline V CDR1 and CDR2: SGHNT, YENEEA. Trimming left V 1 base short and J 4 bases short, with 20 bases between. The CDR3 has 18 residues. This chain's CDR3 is CASSLVTSWGAVNQPQHF. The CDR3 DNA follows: TGTGCCAGCAGCTTAGTTACTTCGTGGGGCGCGGTAAATCAGCCCCAGCATTTT.

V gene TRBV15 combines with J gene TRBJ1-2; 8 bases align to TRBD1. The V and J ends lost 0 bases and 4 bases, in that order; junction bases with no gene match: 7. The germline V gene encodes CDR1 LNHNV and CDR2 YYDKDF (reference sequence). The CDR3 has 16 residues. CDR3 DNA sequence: TGTGCCACCAGCAGAGATGGGACAGGAGCTTTCTATGGCTACACCTTC. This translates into CATSRDGTGAFYGYTF.

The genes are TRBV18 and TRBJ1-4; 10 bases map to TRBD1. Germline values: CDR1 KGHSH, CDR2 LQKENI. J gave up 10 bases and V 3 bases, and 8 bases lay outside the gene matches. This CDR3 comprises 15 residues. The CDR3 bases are TGTGCCAGCTCACCCCGGGACAGGGGTCTCGGAAAACTGTTTTTT. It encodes CASSPRDRGLGKLFF.

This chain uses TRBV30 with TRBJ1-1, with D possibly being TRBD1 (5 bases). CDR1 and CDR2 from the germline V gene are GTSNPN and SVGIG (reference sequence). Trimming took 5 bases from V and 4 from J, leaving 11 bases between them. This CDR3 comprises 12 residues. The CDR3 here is CAWGDFPTEAFF. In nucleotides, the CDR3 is TGTGCCTGGGGGGACTTTCCCACTGAAGCTTTCTTT. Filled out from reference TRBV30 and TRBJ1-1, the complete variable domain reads SQTIHQWPATLVQPVGSPLSLECTVEGTSNPNLYWYRQAAGRGLQLLFYSVGIGQISSEVPQNLSASRPQDRQFILSSKKLLLSDSGFYLCAWGDFPTEAFFGQGTRLTVV.

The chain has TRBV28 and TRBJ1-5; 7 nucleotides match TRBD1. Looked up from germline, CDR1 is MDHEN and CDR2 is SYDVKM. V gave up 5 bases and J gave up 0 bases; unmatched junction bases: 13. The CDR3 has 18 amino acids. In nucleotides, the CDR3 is TGTGCCAGCAGTCCCTCCGGGACAGAGGTTTATAGCAATCAGCCCCAGCATTTT. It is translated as CASSPSGTEVYSNQPQHF.

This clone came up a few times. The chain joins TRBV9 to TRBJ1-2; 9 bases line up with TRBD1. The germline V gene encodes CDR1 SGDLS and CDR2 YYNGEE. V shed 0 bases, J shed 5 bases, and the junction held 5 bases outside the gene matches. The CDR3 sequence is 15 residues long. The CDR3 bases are TGTGCCAGCAGCGTAGGAAGGACAGGGGATTATGGCTACACCTTC. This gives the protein CASSVGRTGDYGYTF. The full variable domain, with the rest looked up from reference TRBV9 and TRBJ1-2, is DSGVTQTPKHLITATGQRVTLRCSPRSGDLSVYWYQQSLDQGLQFLIQYYNGEERAKGNILERFSAQQFPDLHSELNLSSLELGDSALYFCASSVGRTGDYGYTFGSGTRLTVV.

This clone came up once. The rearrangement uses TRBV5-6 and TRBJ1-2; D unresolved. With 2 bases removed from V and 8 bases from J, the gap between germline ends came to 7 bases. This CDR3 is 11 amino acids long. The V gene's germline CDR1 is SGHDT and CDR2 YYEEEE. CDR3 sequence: CASSFVEGYTF. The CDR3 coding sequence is TGTGCCAGCAGCTTTGTCGAGGGCTACACCTTC.